The 3 T cell receptor beta chains below all came from one sample that was sequenced in a study of blood T cell repertoires in COVID-19. The repertoire was sequenced with immunoSEQ multiplex PCR; TCRdb's copy has only in-frame clones and lacks some. The repertoire includes fewer than 250,000 clones, 80% to 90% of them detected once, and under 3.5% sits in the top ten. The sequenced sample consisted of peripheral blood. The receptors stem from a man in his fifties or sixties with active or convalescent COVID-19.

This clone was seen a few times. The chain has TRBV5-1 and TRBJ2-1, with 11 bases lining up with TRBD2. The V segment lost 2 bases and the J segment 5 bases; nucleotides outside the gene matches: 3. The CDR3 consists of 15 residues. Germline lookup yields CDR1 SGHRS and CDR2 YFSETQ. In DNA form, the CDR3 reads TGCGCCAGCAGCTTCGGGACTAGCGGTGACAATGAGCAGTTCTTC. Residues: CASSFGTSGDNEQFF.

The gene calls are TRBV12-3 or TRBV12-4 and TRBJ2-5, with TRBD1 matching 8 bases. CDR3 length: 13 residues. The V segment lost 4 bases and the J segment 2 bases; nucleotides outside the gene matches: 0. The CDR3: CASSWTGQETQYF. CDR3 DNA sequence: TGTGCCAGCAGTTGGACAGGGCAAGAGACCCAGTACTTC.

This clone was seen only a few times. The chain is built from TRBV5-1 and TRBJ1-2, with 10 bases identical to TRBD1. Germline values: CDR1 SGHRS, CDR2 YFSETQ. The trim removed 3 bases at V and 4 bases at J, leaving 3 bases unmatched. This CDR3 contains 14 residues. This CDR3 is CASSSTGGSYGYTF. The CDR3 nucleotides read TGCGCCAGCAGCTCGACAGGGGGCTCCTATGGCTACACCTTC.